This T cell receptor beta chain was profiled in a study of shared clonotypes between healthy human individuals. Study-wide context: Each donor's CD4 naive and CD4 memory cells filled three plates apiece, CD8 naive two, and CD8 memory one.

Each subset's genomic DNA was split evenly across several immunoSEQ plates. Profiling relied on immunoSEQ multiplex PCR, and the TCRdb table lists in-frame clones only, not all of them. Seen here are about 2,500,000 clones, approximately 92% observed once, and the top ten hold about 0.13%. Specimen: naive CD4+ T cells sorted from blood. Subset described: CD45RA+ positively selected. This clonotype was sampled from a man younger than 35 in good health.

The DNA of the CDR3 is TGTGCCAGCAGTCTGGTGGGAGTCTCGGAAGCTTTCTTT. Its protein product is CASSLVGVSEAFF. The chain couples TRBV6-1 to TRBJ1-1; D unresolved. The CDR3 spans 13 residues. V shed 5 bases and J shed 8 bases, with 15 bases lying between them. CDR1 MNHNS and CDR2 SASEGT come from the germline V gene.